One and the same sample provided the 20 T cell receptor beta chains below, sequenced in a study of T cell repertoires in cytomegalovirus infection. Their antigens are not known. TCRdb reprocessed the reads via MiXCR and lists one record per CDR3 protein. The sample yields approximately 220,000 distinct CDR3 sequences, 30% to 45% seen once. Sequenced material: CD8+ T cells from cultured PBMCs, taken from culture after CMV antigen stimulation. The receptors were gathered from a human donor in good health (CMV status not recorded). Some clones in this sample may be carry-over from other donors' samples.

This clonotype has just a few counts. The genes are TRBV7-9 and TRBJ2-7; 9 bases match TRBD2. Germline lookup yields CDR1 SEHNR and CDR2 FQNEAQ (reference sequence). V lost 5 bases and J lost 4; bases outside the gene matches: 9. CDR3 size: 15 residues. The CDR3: CASSILAGLVYEQYF. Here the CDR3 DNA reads TGTGCCAGCAGCATTCTAGCGGGGTTGGTTTACGAGCAGTACTTC.

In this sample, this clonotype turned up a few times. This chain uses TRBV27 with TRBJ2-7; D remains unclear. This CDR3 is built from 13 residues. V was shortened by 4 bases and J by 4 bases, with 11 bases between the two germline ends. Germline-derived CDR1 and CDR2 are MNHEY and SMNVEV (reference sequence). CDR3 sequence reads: CASSWGPGYEQYF. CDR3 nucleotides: TGTGCCAGCAGTTGGGGTCCCGGTTACGAGCAGTACTTC.

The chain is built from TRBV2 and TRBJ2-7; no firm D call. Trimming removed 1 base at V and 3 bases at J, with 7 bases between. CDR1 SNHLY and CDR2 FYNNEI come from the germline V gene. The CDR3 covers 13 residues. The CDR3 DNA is TGTGCCAGCAGTGAAGGATTTAGCTACGAGCAGTACTTC. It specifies CASSEGFSYEQYF.

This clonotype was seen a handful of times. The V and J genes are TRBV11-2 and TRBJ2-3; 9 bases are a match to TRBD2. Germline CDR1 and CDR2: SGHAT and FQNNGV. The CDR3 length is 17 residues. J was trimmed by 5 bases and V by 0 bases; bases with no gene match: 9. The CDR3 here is CASSLDTAGGQGDTQYF. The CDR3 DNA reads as TGTGCCAGCAGCTTAGATACGGCGGGGGGGCAGGGAGATACGCAGTATTTT.

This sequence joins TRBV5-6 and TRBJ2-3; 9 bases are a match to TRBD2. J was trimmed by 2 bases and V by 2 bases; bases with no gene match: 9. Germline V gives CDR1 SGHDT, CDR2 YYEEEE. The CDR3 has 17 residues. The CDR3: CASSFPAGGPDTDTQYF. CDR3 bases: TGTGCCAGCAGCTTCCCAGCGGGGGGACCAGACACAGATACGCAGTATTTT.

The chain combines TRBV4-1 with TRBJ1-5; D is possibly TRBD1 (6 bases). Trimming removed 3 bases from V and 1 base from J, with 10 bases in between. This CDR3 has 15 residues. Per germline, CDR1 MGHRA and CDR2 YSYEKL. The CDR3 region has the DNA TGCGCCAGCAGCCACCTACAGGGAAGCAATCAGCCCCAGCATTTT. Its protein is CASSHLQGSNQPQHF.

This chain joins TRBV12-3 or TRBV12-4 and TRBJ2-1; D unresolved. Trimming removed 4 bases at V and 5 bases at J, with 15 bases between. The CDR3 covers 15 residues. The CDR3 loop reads CASSSPLVANNEQFF. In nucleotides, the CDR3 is TGTGCCAGCAGTTCCCCCCTGGTTGCGAACAATGAGCAGTTCTTC.

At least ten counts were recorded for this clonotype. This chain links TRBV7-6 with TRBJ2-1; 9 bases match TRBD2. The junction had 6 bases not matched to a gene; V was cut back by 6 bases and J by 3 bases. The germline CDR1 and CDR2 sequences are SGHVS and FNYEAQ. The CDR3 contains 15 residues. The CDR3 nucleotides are TGTGCCAGCAGGTCTCTAGCGGGAAACTACAATGAGCAGTTCTTC. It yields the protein CASRSLAGNYNEQFF.

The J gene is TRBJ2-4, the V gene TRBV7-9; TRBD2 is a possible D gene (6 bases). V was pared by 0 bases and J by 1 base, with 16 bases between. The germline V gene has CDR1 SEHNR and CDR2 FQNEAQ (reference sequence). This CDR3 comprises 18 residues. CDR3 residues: CASSLASGPREAKNIQYF. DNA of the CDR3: TGTGCCAGCAGCTTAGCCTCGGGCCCTCGGGAGGCCAAAAACATTCAGTACTTC.

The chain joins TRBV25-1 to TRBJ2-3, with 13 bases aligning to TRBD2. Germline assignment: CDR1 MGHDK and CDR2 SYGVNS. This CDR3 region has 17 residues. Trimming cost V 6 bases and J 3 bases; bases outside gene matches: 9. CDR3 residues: CASSLSRTSGRTDTQYF. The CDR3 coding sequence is TGTGCCAGCAGCCTAAGTAGGACTAGCGGGAGAACAGATACGCAGTATTTT.

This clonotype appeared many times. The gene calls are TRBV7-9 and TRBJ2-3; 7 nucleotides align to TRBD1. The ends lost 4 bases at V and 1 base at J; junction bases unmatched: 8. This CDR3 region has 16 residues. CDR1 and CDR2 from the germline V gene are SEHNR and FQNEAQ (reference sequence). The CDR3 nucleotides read TGTGCCAGCAGCTCCCAGAGACAGGGCCGCACAGATACGCAGTATTTT. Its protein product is CASSSQRQGRTDTQYF.

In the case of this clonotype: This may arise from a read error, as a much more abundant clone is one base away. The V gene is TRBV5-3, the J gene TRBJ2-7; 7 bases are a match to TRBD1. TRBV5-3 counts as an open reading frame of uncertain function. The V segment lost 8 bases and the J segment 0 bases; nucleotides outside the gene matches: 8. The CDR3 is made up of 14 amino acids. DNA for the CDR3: TGTGCCAGCAGCGTGGACAGGAGCTCCTACGAGCAGTACTTC. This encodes CASSVDRSSYEQYF.

The CDR3 region is CASGLLRGSTDTQYF. CDR3 in DNA: TGTGCTAGTGGTTTGTTGCGGGGAAGCACAGATACGCAGTATTTT. V and J are TRBV12-5 and TRBJ2-3; tentative D call: TRBD2 (6 bases). The CDR3 covers 15 residues. V lost 2 bases, J lost 0 bases, and 9 bases lay in between. Germline lookup yields CDR1 LGHNT and CDR2 FRNRAP.

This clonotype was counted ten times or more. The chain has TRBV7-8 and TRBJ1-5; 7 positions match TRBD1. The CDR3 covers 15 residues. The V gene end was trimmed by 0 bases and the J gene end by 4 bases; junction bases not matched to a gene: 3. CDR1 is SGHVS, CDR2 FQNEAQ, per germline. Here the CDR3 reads CASSLAGTVNQPQHF. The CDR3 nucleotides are TGTGCCAGCAGCTTAGCGGGGACAGTAAATCAGCCCCAGCATTTT.

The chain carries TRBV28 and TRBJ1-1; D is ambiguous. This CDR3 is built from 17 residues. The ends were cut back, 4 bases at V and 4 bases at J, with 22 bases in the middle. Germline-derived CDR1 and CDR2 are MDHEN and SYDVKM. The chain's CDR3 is CASSSLIGRRASTEAFF. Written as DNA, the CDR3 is TGTGCCAGCAGTTCGTTAATTGGACGGAGGGCCAGCACTGAAGCTTTCTTT.

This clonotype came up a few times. CDR3 nucleotides: TGTGCCAGCAGCCAAGATGGAGGGCATAGCTCCTACAATGAGCAGTTCTTC. It specifies CASSQDGGHSSYNEQFF. The genes are TRBV3-1 and TRBJ2-1; D might be TRBD2 (6 bases). V was trimmed by 0 bases and J by 0 bases, leaving 12 bases between them. This CDR3 spans 17 amino acids. Germline V gives CDR1 LGHDT, CDR2 YNNKEL (reference sequence).

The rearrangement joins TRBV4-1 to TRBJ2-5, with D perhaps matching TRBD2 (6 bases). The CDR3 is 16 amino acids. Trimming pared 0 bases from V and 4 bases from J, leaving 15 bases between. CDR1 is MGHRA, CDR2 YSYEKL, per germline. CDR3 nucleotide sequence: TGCGCCAGCAGCCAAGAGACGGGGGTTCGGGGAGAGACCCAGTACTTC. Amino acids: CASSQETGVRGETQYF.

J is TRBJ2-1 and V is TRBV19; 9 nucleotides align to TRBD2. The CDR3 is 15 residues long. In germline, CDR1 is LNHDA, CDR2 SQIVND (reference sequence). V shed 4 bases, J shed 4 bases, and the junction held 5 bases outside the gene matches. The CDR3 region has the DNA TGTGCCAGTAGTACCGGACTAGCGCAGTACAATGAGCAGTTCTTC. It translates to CASSTGLAQYNEQFF.

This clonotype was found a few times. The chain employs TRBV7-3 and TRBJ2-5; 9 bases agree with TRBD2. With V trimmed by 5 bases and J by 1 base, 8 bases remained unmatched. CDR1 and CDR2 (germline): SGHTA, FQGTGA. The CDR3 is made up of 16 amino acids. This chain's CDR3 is CASSPGSSGGQETQYF. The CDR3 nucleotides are TGTGCCAGCAGCCCTGGGAGTAGCGGGGGCCAAGAGACCCAGTACTTC. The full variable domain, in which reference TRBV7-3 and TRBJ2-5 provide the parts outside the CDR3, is GAGVSQTPSNKVTEKGKYVELRCDPISGHTALYWYRQSLGQGPEFLIYFQGTGAADDSGLPNDRFFAVRPEGSVSTLKIQRTERGDSAVYLCASSPGSSGGQETQYFGPGTRLLVL.

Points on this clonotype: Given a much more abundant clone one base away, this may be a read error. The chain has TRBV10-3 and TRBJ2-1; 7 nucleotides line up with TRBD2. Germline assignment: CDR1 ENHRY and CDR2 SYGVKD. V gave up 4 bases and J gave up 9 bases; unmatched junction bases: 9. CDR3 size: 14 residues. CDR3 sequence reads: CAISGLQERGEQFF. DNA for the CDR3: TGTGCCATCAGTGGATTGCAGGAGCGGGGTGAGCAGTTCTTC.